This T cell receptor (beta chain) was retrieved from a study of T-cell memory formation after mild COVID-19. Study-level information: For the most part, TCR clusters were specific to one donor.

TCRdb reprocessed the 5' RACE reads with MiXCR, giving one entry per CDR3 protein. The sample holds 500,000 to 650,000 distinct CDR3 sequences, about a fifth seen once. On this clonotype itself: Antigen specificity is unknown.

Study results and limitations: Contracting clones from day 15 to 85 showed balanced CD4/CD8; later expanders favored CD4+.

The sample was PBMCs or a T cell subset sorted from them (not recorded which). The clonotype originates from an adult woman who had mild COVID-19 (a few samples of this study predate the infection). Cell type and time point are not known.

The CDR3, as DNA: TGTGCCAGCAGCCGGGGACAGGGACGAGAAAAACTGTTTTTT. Protein sequence: CASSRGQGREKLFF. The chain recombines TRBV3-1 with TRBJ1-4, with 9 bases that match TRBD1. Germline-derived CDR1 and CDR2 are LGHDT and YNNKEL (reference sequence). V lost 4 bases to trimming and J lost 8 bases; unmatched junction nucleotides: 5. CDR3 size: 14 residues. Variable domain in full (rest from reference TRBV3-1 and TRBJ1-4): DTAVSQTPKYLVTQMGNDKSIKCEQNLGHDTMYWYKQDSKKFLKIMFSYNNKELIINETVPNRFSPKSPDKAHLNLHINSLELGDSAVYFCASSRGQGREKLFFGSGTQLSVL.